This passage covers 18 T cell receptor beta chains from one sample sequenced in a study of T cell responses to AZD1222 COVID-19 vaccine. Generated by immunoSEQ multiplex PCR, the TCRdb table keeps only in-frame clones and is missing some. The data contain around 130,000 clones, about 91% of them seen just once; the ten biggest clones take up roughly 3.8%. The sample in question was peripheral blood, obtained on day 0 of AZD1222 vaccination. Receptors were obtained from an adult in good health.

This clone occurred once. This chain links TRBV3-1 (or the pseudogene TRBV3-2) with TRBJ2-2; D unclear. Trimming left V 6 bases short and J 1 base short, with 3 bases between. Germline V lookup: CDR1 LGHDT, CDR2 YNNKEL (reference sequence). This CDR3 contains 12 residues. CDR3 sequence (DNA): TGTGCCAGCAGAGTGAACACCGGGGAGCTGTTTTTT. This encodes CASRVNTGELFF.

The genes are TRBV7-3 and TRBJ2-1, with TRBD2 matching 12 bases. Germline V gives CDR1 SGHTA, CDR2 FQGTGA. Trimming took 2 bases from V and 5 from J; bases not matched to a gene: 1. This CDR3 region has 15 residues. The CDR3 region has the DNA TGTGCCAGCAGCTTAGCTAGCGGGAGGGACAATGAGCAGTTCTTC. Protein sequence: CASSLASGRDNEQFF.

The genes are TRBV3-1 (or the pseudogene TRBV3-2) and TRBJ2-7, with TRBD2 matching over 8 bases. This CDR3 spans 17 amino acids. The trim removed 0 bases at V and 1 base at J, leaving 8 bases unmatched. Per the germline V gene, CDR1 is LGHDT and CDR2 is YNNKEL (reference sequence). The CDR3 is CASSQDHAGGGSYEQYF. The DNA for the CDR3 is TGTGCCAGCAGCCAAGATCACGCGGGGGGCGGTTCCTACGAGCAGTACTTC.

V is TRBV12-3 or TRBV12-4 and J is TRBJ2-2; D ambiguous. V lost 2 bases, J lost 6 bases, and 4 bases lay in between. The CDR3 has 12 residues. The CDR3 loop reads CASSLPAGELFF. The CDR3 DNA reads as TGTGCCAGCAGTTTACCCGCCGGGGAGCTGTTTTTT.

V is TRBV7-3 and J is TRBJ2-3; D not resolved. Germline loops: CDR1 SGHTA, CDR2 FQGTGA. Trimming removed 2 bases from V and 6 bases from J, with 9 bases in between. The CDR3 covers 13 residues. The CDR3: CASSLWDFDTQYF. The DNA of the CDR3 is TGTGCCAGCAGCTTATGGGATTTCGATACGCAGTATTTT. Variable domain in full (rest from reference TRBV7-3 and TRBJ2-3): GAGVSQTPSNKVTEKGKYVELRCDPISGHTALYWYRQSLGQGPEFLIYFQGTGAADDSGLPNDRFFAVRPEGSVSTLKIQRTERGDSAVYLCASSLWDFDTQYFGPGTRLTVL.

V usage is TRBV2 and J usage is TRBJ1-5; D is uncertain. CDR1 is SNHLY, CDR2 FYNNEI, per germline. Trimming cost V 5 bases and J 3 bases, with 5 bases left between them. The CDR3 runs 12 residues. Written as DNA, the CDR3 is TGTGCCAGCAGTCGGGACAATCAGCCCCAGCATTTT. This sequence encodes CASSRDNQPQHF.

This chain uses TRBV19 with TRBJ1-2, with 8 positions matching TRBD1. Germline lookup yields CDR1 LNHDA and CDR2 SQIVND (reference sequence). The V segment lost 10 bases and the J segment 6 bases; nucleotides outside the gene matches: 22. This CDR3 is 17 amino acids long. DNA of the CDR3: TGTGCCACCCTAAAGGGACAGGCACTTACCGGGGGACATGGCTACACCTTC. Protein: CATLKGQALTGGHGYTF.

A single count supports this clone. This chain's CDR3 is CATATGTEANTEAFF. The CDR3 DNA follows: TGTGCCACCGCTACTGGGACCGAAGCCAACACTGAAGCTTTCTTT. The gene calls are TRBV24-1 and TRBJ1-1, with D perhaps TRBD1 (5 bases). This CDR3 region has 15 residues. Germline V gives CDR1 KGHDR, CDR2 SFDVKD. Trimming left V 9 bases short and J 2 bases short, with 18 bases between.

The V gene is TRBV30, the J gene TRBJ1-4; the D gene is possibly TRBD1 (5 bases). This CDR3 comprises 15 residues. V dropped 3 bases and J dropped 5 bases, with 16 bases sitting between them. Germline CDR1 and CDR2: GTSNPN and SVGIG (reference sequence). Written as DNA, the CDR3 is TGTGCCTGGAGACATCCGGGACCGACAAATGAAAAACTGTTTTTT. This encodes CAWRHPGPTNEKLFF.

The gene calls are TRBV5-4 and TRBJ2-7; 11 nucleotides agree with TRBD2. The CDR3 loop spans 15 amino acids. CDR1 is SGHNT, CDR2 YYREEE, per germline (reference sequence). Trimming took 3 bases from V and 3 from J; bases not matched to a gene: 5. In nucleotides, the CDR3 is TGTGCCAGCAGCTCGGGACTAGCGGTTAACTACGAGCAGTACTTC. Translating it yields CASSSGLAVNYEQYF.

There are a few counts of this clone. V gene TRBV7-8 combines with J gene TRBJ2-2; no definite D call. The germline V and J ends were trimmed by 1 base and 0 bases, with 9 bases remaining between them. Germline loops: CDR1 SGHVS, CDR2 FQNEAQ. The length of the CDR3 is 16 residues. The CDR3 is CASSLGSATNTGELFF. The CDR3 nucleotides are TGTGCCAGCAGCTTAGGCTCGGCTACGAACACCGGGGAGCTGTTTTTT.

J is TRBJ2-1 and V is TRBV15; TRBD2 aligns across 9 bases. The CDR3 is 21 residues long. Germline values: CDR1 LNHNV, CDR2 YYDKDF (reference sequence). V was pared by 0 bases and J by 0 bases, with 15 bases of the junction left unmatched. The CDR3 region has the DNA TGTGCCACCAGCAGAGAAGGGCTAGCGGGAAGTTGGGACCCCTCCTACAATGAGCAGTTCTTC. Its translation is CATSREGLAGSWDPSYNEQFF.

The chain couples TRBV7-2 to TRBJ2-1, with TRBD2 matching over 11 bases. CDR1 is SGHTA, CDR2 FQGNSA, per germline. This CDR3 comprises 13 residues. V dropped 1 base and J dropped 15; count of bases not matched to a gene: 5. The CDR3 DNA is TGTGCCAGCAGCTTAGGTAGCGGGAGGGCCTGGTTCTTC. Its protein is CASSLGSGRAWFF.

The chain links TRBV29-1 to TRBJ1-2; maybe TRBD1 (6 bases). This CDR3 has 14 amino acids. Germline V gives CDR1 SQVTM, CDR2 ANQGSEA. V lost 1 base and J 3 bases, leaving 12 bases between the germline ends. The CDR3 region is CSVEVGGRDYGYTF. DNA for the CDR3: TGCAGCGTTGAAGTAGGGGGGCGCGACTATGGCTACACCTTC.

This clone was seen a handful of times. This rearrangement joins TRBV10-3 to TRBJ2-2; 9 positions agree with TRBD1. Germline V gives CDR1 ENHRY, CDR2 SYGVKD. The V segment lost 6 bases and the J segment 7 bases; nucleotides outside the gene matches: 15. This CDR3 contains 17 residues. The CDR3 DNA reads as TGTGCCATCAGACGGCGGACAGGGGAGACCGACGGCGGGGAGCTGTTTTTT. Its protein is CAIRRRTGETDGGELFF.

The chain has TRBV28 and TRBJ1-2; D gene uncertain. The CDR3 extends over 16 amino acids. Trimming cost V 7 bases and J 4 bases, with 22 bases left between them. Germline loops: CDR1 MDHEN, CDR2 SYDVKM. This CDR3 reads CASTFPPPGGPYGYTF. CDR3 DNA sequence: TGTGCCAGCACTTTCCCCCCCCCGGGAGGGCCCTATGGCTACACCTTC.

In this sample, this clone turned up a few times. In nucleotides, the CDR3 is TGCAGCTCCTCCCCGGGCCAAGAGACCCAGTACTTC. It yields the protein CSSSPGQETQYF. V usage is TRBV29-1 and J usage is TRBJ2-5; D not resolved. CDR3 length: 12 amino acids. V gave up 8 bases and J gave up 1 base, with 11 bases separating them. CDR1 and CDR2 (germline): SQVTM, ANQGSEA. The full variable domain, with the rest looked up from reference TRBV29-1 and TRBJ2-5, is SAVISQKPSRDICQRGTSLTIQCQVDSQVTMMFWYRQQPGQSLTLIATANQGSEATYESGFVIDKFPISRPNLTFSTLTVSNMSPEDSSIYLCSSSPGQETQYFGPGTRLLVL.

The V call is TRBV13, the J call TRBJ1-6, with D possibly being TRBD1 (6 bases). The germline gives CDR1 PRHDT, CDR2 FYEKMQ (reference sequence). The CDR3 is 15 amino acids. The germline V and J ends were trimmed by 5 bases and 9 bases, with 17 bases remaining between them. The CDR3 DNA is TGTGCCAGCAGCCCCCAACAGGGCTCCGTTTCACCCCTCCACTTT. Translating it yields CASSPQQGSVSPLHF.